One T cell receptor beta chain is described in this entry. This clonotype has a handful of counts. Its antigen is currently not known. Qualities for individual bases were not recorded, and no much larger clone is one base off. This entry comes from a study of blood T cells in healthy people across ages (dated by TCRdb to about 2015). With regard to the full study: In model experiments, template switching captured about one uniquely barcoded TCR beta cDNA molecule for every two T cells. Using deep sequencing normalized with unique cDNA molecular identifiers, the study measured how TCR beta repertoire diversity changes with age. Four age groups were formed from the donors: young (average 16 years), middle-aged (approximately 42), aged (62) and long-lived (about 80). Donors of different ages were randomly distributed across sequencing lanes to avoid experimental bias. Two additional independent replicas of 1 million unique cDNA reads from the same blood draw were analyzed for two donors (one aged 18 to 30 and one aged 80 or older). Overall study results and their limits: As age increased, observed TCR beta diversity per million T cells dropped in a roughly linear way, and a significant reduction was already evident by age around 41. Observed TCR beta diversity correlated strongly with the percentage of naive T cells measured by flow cytometry. Compared with the aged group, the long-lived group had more naive CD4+ T cells, fewer expanded clones and increased TCR diversity, suggesting age selection. Estimates of total diversity from one million sequenced T cells were regarded as lower bounds and underestimates. Because donor CMV infection status was unknown, age-related changes in expanded clonotypes were potentially confounded. Bulk unsorted PBMC profiling prevented conclusive comparison of naive and antigen-experienced compartments.

The CDR3 spans 13 residues, from the cysteine through the phenylalanine. CDR3 DNA only is kept here, 39 bases in frame from base 1. V was cut back by 4 bases and J by 2 bases, leaving a gap of 9 bases between them. Taken from the germline V gene, the CDR1 and CDR2 loops are SGHRS and YFSETQ. The approximately 39 donors, aged about 6 to 100 years, were systemically healthy Caucasian individuals from Russia. Approximately 9.3 milliliters of peripheral blood were drawn from each donor into EDTA-treated Vacutainer tubes. Ficoll-Paque density-gradient centrifugation was used to isolate PBMCs, with at least 6.5 million obtained per sample. Trizol reagent was used to extract total RNA from PBMCs, with at least 5 micrograms per sample. Naive CD45RAhigh/CD27high T cell percentages were measured by flow cytometry on a PBMC aliquot from every donor. The protocol used for the library was 5' RACE. Sequencing was carried out with an Illumina HiSeq 2500. A second PCR of about 7 to 12 cycles was performed with a sample-barcoded 5' primer and a J-beta primer mix. Each TCR beta cDNA molecule received a unique molecular identifier from a template-switch 5' adaptor carrying 12 random nucleotides. At least 2.5 million CDR3-containing paired-end reads were obtained from each sample. First-strand cDNA was synthesized from all RNA with the Mint cDNA synthesis kit, primed by a TRBC-specific oligonucleotide. All cDNA was treated with uracil-DNA glycosylase and then went through a first 18-cycle PCR with the universal primers M1SS and BC2_uni_R. The authors' analysis ran thus. For normalization, 1 million high-quality reads were randomly selected from each sample, with every read carrying a distinct molecular identifier. Instead of being binned into consensus sequences, reads that shared molecular identifiers were thrown out. MiTCR, with a Q25 quality threshold and the strictest error-elimination algorithm, was used for CDR3 identification, clonotype clustering and error correction. Lower-bound total TCR beta diversity was estimated with a nonparametric unseen species model using Euler transformation. Using fastp at Q25 and MiXCR, TCRdb reprocessed the public reads and kept productive beta chains. Every entry covers one CDR3 protein and lists the most common genes and DNA from its rows. The V and J calls reflect TCRdb's pipeline rather than the authors' work. The sample table shows approximately 1,100,000 distinct CDR3 sequences, and around 45% are seen once. The top ten clonotypes cover 18% of the sample.

The V and J segments used are TRBV5-1 and TRBJ2-5; no D segment can be confidently identified. The specimen was blood. This TCR was recovered from a woman aged 55-70 years in good health. Here the CDR3 is given as CASSPDPQETQYF. The DNA sequence reads TGCGCCAGCAGCCCGGACCCGCAAGAGACCCAGTACTTC.